This TCR beta chain stems from a study of T cell clonality in common variable immunodeficiency. The study, taken as a whole, reports: CVID patient heterogeneity limited repertoire-clinical complication correlations. Authors noted CVID clonality's cause needs subpopulation repertoire sequencing. In common variable immunodeficiency, TCR beta chains reportedly carried fewer deletions and N-nucleotide insertions.

CVID subjects were neither ill nor on immunomodulatory or immunosuppressive medication at sampling. Heparinized whole blood, roughly 5 to 8 ml, came from each donor. This clone turned up a few times. No antigen is known for it. Read coverage stops 3 residues before the CDR3 terminus; the germline J gene supplies the remainder. The assay was immunoSEQ multiplex PCR, and TCRdb's table has in-frame clones only and misses some. The specimen has roughly 42,000 clones, none found just once. This CDR3 is 13 amino acids long. In germline, CDR1 is SGHRS, CDR2 YFSETQ. The clonotype was recovered from a human donor with common variable immunodeficiency. Sequencing was done on a sample of peripheral blood mononuclear cells. The rearrangement links TRBV5-1 to TRBJ2-6; 10 bases are shared with TRBD2. The CDR3 here is CASSARLAGLLTF. The covered CDR3 bases are TGCGCCAGCAGCGCCCGACTAGCGGGCCTC.